A selection of T cell receptor beta chains follows, all from one sample in a study of control samples from healthy donors and cancer patients. Sequencing used immunoSEQ multiplex PCR; TCRdb keeps in-frame clones, though not all of them. This table holds about 220,000 clones, about 95% found once. Material: blood. The receptors shown here come from a man aged 50 or older in good health. The CDR3 runs from the conserved cysteine through the conserved F or W. The D gene is left open where the match is weak. Clone sizes are given selectively: once, few, many, or a class where the clone is expanded.

clone_size	d_call	v_call	j_call	cdr3_nt	cdr3_aa
.	.	TRBV5-8	TRBJ2-1	TGTGCCAGCAGCTTGACGGGGCCCTACAATGAGCAGTTCTTC	CASSLTGPYNEQFF
.	.	TRBV21-1	TRBJ1-2	TGTGCCAGCAGCAATTCCCTTGGCTACACCTTC	CASSNSLGYTF
.	.	TRBV4-1	TRBJ1-3	TGCGCCAGCAGCCAAGAGAGAGTTTCCTCTGGAAACACCATATATTTT	CASSQERVSSGNTIYF
.	TRBD1	TRBV6-5	TRBJ1-2	TGTGCCAGCATTCCAGGGGCAGGGGGCTACTATGGCTACACCTTC	CASIPGAGGYYGYTF
once	.	TRBV4-1	TRBJ1-2	TGCGCCAGCAGCCAAGAGTATGCCAGGGGCAACTATGGCTACACCTTC	CASSQEYARGNYGYTF
.	TRBD1	TRBV28	TRBJ2-1	TGTGCCAGCAGTTACTACGGGACAGGGTCCTACAATGAGCAGTTCTTC	CASSYYGTGSYNEQFF
.	TRBD2	TRBV9	TRBJ2-1	TGTGCCAGCAGCGTAGCCACCGCTAGCGGGGGGCCTGGTGAGCAGTTCTTC	CASSVATASGGPGEQFF
.	TRBD2	TRBV7-6	TRBJ2-3	TGTGCCAGCAGCCCGCGGGGGTATAGCACAGATACGCAGTATTTT	CASSPRGYSTDTQYF
.	TRBD1	TRBV27	TRBJ1-6	TGTGCCAGCAGTTTGACAGGGACTTCACCCCTCCACTTT	CASSLTGTSPLHF
.	.	TRBV20-1	TRBJ1-1	TGCAGTGCCCGAAGGAACACTGAAGCTTTCTTT	CSARRNTEAFF
.	.	TRBV5-1	TRBJ2-2	TGCGCCAGCAGACAACCCAAGAACACCGGGGAGCTGTTTTTT	CASRQPKNTGELFF
few	.	TRBV15	TRBJ1-5	TGTGCCACCCGCAGTTTCTCGCCCCAGCATTTT	CATRSFSPQHF
.	TRBD1	TRBV7-2	TRBJ2-7	TGTGCCAGCAGCTTACTTCTGGGACAGGGGGCATATGAGCAGTACTTC	CASSLLLGQGAYEQYF
once	TRBD1	TRBV10-1	TRBJ2-3	TGCGCCAGCATGCCGGGACAGGGCACAGATACGCAGTATTTT	CASMPGQGTDTQYF
.	.	TRBV11-2	TRBJ2-5	TGTGCCAGCAGCGTTCGGGCCCCCCAAGAGACCCAGTACTTC	CASSVRAPQETQYF
.	.	TRBV5-1	TRBJ2-5	TGCGCCAGCAGGGTGTACGGAGACCAAGAGACCCAGTACTTC	CASRVYGDQETQYF
.	.	TRBV6-2/TRBV6-3	TRBJ2-2	TGTGCCAGCACCCCCGATGGCACCGGGGAGCTGTTTTTT	CASTPDGTGELFF
.	.	TRBV10-3	TRBJ1-6	TGTGCCATCAGTGAGCAGGGCAGCTCCTATAATTCACCCCTCCACTTT	CAISEQGSSYNSPLHF
.	.	TRBV5-4	TRBJ1-3	TGTGCCAGCAGCTTGGCGGAGGGGCGCACTGGAAACACCATATATTTT	CASSLAEGRTGNTIYF
.	.	TRBV10-3	TRBJ2-1	TGTGCCATCAGTGACTCCCTGAGCTCCTACAATGAGCAGTTCTTC	CAISDSLSSYNEQFF
.	.	TRBV6-5	TRBJ1-1	TGTGCCAGCAGGGGGACGGGGGGCGTCACTGAAGCTTTCTTT	CASRGTGGVTEAFF
.	.	TRBV7-3	TRBJ1-1	TGTGCCAGCAGCTTCATGGACAGTTTGGGAGACACTGAAGCTTTCTTT	CASSFMDSLGDTEAFF
.	TRBD2	TRBV9	TRBJ2-5	TGTGCCAGCAACTTAGCGGGGGCCAATGGAGAGACCCAGTACTTC	CASNLAGANGETQYF
.	.	TRBV6-1	TRBJ1-5	TGTGCCAGCAGTGAAGGTGGGGGGCCCGGGCAGCCCCAGCATTTT	CASSEGGGPGQPQHF
.	TRBD2	TRBV5-1	TRBJ2-1	TGCGCCAGCAGCTTGGTAGGGCTAGCGGGGGGTTTCAATGAGCAGTTCTTC	CASSLVGLAGGFNEQFF
.	TRBD2	TRBV4-1	TRBJ2-3	TGCGCCAGCAGCCAAGAGGGGCCCCTCGGGGGGGGCACAGATACGCAGTATTTT	CASSQEGPLGGGTDTQYF
.	.	TRBV18	TRBJ1-2	TGTGCCAGCTCACCAGAGGGGGGAAACTATGGCTACACCTTC	CASSPEGGNYGYTF
.	.	TRBV15	TRBJ1-2	TGTGCCACCAGCGTCACGGGATTCCCGTCTGGCTACACCTTC	CATSVTGFPSGYTF
.	.	TRBV27	TRBJ2-7	TGTGCCAGCAGTTTATCGCTCAGGGCGCGCTACGAGCAGTACTTC	CASSLSLRARYEQYF
.	TRBD1	TRBV5-1	TRBJ1-4	TGCGCCAGCAGCTCCCAGACAGGGTCAACTAATGAAAAACTGTTTTTT	CASSSQTGSTNEKLFF
.	.	TRBV11-2	TRBJ2-5	TGTGCCAGCAGCTTAGGCGTGCAAGAGACCCAGTACTTC	CASSLGVQETQYF
.	.	TRBV5-4	TRBJ2-1	TGTGCCAGCAGTTTCACTCGACCGGGACAATACAATGAGCAGTTCTTC	CASSFTRPGQYNEQFF
.	TRBD1	TRBV7-2	TRBJ2-7	TGTGCCAGCAGCTTAGACAGGGGCCACGAGCAGTACTTC	CASSLDRGHEQYF
.	TRBD2	TRBV10-1	TRBJ2-5	TGCGCCAGCAGCCGAGCCTCGGGGGGCCAAGAGACCCAGTACTTC	CASSRASGGQETQYF
.	.	TRBV9	TRBJ1-1	TGTGCCAGCAGCGTACTCCCGACGGGGGGGGACACTGAAGCTTTCTTT	CASSVLPTGGDTEAFF
.	.	TRBV6-5	TRBJ1-6	TGTGCCAGCATTCCTGCCAAGGGTGGGAATTCACCCCTCCACTTT	CASIPAKGGNSPLHF
.	.	TRBV5-6	TRBJ2-1	TGTGCCAGCAGCTCCGATGAGGGAGAACCCTACAATGAGCAGTTCTTC	CASSSDEGEPYNEQFF
.	.	TRBV11-2	TRBJ1-2	TGTGCCAGCAGCTCGCGGACAAGCGGCCACACCTTC	CASSSRTSGHTF
.	.	TRBV20-1	TRBJ1-3	TGCAGTGCTGACCCCGGAAACACCATATATTTT	CSADPGNTIYF
.	.	TRBV11-2	TRBJ1-2	TGTGCCAGCAGCTTAGGGCGGGGTAACTATGGCTACACCTTC	CASSLGRGNYGYTF
.	.	TRBV28	TRBJ1-4	TGTGCCAGCAGTTTATACGACAGCGCAACTAATGAAAAACTGTTTTTT	CASSLYDSATNEKLFF
.	.	TRBV7-2	TRBJ1-5	TGTGCCAGCAGCCCTCGCAGTGGCCCCCAGCCCCAGCATTTT	CASSPRSGPQPQHF
.	.	TRBV4-1	TRBJ1-4	TGCGCCAGCAGCCAAGAGGACCTCCCCGGGAAAAAACTGTTTTTT	CASSQEDLPGKKLFF
.	TRBD1	TRBV7-2	TRBJ1-3	TGTGCCAGCAGCATAACGGGACAGAGCTCTGGAAACACCATATATTTT	CASSITGQSSGNTIYF
once	.	TRBV5-1	TRBJ2-4	TGCGCCAGCAGCTTGGGGGCGGGGATAGTGGCCAAAAACATTCAGTACTTC	CASSLGAGIVAKNIQYF
.	TRBD1	TRBV10-3	TRBJ1-1	TGTGCCATCAGTGAAGGACAGGGAAACACTGAAGCTTTCTTT	CAISEGQGNTEAFF
.	TRBD2	TRBV4-1	TRBJ2-1	TGCGCCAGCAGCCAAGCCCCTAAGGGACTAGGACCCAATGAGCAGTTCTTC	CASSQAPKGLGPNEQFF
.	TRBD1	TRBV5-1	TRBJ1-4	TGCGCCAGCAGCCCGGACAGGGAGCCCGGAAAACTGTTTTTT	CASSPDREPGKLFF
.	TRBD1	TRBV5-1	TRBJ1-6	TGCGCCAGCAGCTGGATGACAGGGGGCAATTCACCCCTCCACTTT	CASSWMTGGNSPLHF
.	.	TRBV18	TRBJ1-6	TGTGCCAGCTCACCGACGGCAGATAATTCACCCCTCCACTTT	CASSPTADNSPLHF
.	TRBD2	TRBV11-2	TRBJ2-3	TGTGCCAGCAGCTCGACCGGGACTAGAGGCACAGATACGCAGTATTTT	CASSSTGTRGTDTQYF
.	.	TRBV15	TRBJ1-1	TGTGCCACCAGCAGAGATTCAAACAGGAACACTGAAGCTTTCTTT	CATSRDSNRNTEAFF
.	.	TRBV7-2	TRBJ1-5	TGTGCCAGCAGCTTAGCAGGACGCGCGGCCCAGCATTTT	CASSLAGRAAQHF
.	TRBD2	TRBV4-2	TRBJ2-5	TGTGCCAGCAGCAAAGGACCTGGCGGGGGGGCCCAAGAGACCCAGTACTTC	CASSKGPGGGAQETQYF
.	.	TRBV6-5	TRBJ1-1	TGTGCCAGCAGTTACACTTTCGACACTGAAGCTTTCTTT	CASSYTFDTEAFF